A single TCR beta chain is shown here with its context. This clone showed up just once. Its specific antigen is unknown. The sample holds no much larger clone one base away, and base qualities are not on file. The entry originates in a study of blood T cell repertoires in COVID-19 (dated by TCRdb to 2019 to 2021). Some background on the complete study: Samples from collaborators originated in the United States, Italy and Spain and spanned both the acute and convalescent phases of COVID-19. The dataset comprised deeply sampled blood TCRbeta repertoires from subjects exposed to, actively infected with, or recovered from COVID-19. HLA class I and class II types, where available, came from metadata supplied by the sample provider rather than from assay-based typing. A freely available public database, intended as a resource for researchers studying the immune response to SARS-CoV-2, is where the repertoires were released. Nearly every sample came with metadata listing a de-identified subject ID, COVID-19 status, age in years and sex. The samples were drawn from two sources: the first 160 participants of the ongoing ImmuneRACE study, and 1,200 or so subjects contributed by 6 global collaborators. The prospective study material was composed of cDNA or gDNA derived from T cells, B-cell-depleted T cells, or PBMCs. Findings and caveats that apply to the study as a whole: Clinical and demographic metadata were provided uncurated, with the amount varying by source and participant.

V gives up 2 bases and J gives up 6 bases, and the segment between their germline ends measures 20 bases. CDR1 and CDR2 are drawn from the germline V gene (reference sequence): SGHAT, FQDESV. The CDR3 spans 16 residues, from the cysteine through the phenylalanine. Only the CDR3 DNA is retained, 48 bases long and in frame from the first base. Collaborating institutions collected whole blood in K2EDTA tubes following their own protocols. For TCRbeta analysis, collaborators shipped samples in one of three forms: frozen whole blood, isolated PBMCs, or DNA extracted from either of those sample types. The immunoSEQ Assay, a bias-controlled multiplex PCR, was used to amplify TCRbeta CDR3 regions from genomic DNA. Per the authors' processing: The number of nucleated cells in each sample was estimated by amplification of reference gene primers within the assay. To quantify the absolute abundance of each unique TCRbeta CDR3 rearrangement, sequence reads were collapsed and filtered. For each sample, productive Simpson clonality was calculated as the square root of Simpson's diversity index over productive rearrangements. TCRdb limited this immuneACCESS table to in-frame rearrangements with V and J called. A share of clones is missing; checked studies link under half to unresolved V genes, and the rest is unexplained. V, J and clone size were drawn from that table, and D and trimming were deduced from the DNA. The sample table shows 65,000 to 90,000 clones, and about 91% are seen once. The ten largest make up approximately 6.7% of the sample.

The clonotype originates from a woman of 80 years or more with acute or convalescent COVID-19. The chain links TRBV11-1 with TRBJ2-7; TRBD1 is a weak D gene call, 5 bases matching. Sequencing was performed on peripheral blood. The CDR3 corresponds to CASSLRRWQGLGEQYF. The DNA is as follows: TGTGCCAGCAGCTTAAGACGTTGGCAGGGATTGGGCGAGCAGTACTTC.